Below are 2 T cell receptor beta chains sequenced from a single sample in a study of T cells expressing NK-cell markers. TCRdb re-called the 5' RACE reads, yielding one record per CDR3 amino acid sequence without DNA. This table holds 130,000 to 150,000 distinct CDR3 sequences. Sequenced: blood T cells: a sorted CD56 or NKG2C T cell subset, CD4+ or CD8+ T cells, or bulk PBMC T cells (not recorded which). The receptors were sampled from a man aged 18 to 30 in good health.

The rearrangement links TRBV4-1 to TRBJ2-7. This CDR3 contains 15 residues. In germline, CDR1 is MGHRA, CDR2 YSYEKL. CDR3 loop: CASSQESATTYEQYF.

The chain has TRBV6-1 and TRBJ2-7; TCRdb's D gene call, TRBD2, goes unchecked for lack of DNA. Germline V gene lookup returns CDR1 MNHNS and CDR2 SASEGT. This CDR3 comprises 16 residues. The CDR3 region is CATTIPGGPYAYEQYF.